This T cell receptor beta chain was found in a study of beta chain features in type 1 diabetes. Background on the study: Patients shared similar age, gender and cell yields with healthy donors.

Study-wide results and caveats: Patients and controls would be equally affected if PCR favored shorter templates. For patients, the naive, central memory and Treg TCRB repertoires appeared more alike than for healthy donors. Type 1 diabetes patients had TCRB CDR3s that were shorter (moderately but significantly so) in all four CD4+ subsets.

Germline loops: CDR1 SGHNT, CDR2 YYREEE (reference sequence). The CDR3 loop spans 14 amino acids. With 1 base removed from V and 1 base from J, the gap between germline ends came to 8 bases. This clone was observed a handful of times. Its matching antigen is unknown. TCRB transcripts that were expressed got sequenced, as all of the isolated RNA had been reverse transcribed. Roughly 3.5 million reads per sample on average were obtained from naive, central memory and regulatory T cell samples. TCRdb's copy holds only in-frame clones and misses some; the assay was immunoSEQ multiplex PCR. The sample holds under 300,000 clones, approximately 14% seen once.

The genes are TRBV5-4 and TRBJ1-1, with D uncertain. The sequence was obtained from a man aged 25-40 years with type 1 diabetes. The sequencing sample was made of naive CD4+ T cells from blood. CDR3 protein: CASSLWAPNTEAFF. CDR3 sequence (DNA): TGTGCCAGCAGCTTGTGGGCCCCGAACACTGAAGCTTTCTTT. The full variable domain, rest sourced from reference TRBV5-4 and TRBJ1-1, is ETGVTQSPTHLIKTRGQQVTLRCSSQSGHNTVSWYQQALGQGPQFIFQYYREEENGRGNFPPRFSGLQFPNYSSELNVNALELDDSALYLCASSLWAPNTEAFFGQGTRLTVV.